This T cell receptor (beta chain) emerged from a study of identical twins. Regarding the study as a whole: Among out-of-frame alpha sequences shared by twins, low generation probability occurred in excess. Without tracking the same donors, conclusions rested on cross-sectional statistical analysis. Within monozygotic twins, out-of-frame TCR alpha sharing was underestimated by the models.

Germline V lookup: CDR1 MNHEY, CDR2 SVGEGT. There are 13 residues in the CDR3. Trimming took 7 bases from V and 4 from J, leaving 13 bases between them. On this clonotype itself: The target antigen is unknown.

Healthy Caucasians made up all donors. TCRdb used MiXCR to reprocess the 5' RACE reads, holding one entry per CDR3 protein. In the table there are hundreds of thousands of distinct CDR3 sequences, 6% to 6.5% of which are singletons. The V call is TRBV6-2 or TRBV6-3, the J call TRBJ1-1, with a tentative D call TRBD1 (5 bases). The receptor's source is a man aged 18 to 30 in good health. The sequenced material came from naive T cells sorted from blood. The CDR3 reads CASMGGSGTEAFF. CDR3 sequence (DNA): TGTGCCAGCATGGGGGGTTCTGGCACTGAAGCTTTCTTT.